This TCR beta chain stems from a study of blood T cell repertoires in COVID-19. At the level of the study: The analysed material was cDNA or gDNA that came from T cells, B-cell-depleted T cells, or PBMCs.

The CDR3 covers 14 residues. Generated by immunoSEQ multiplex PCR, the TCRdb table keeps only in-frame clones and is missing some. The sample records about 440,000 clones, about 92% being singletons. V usage is TRBV21-1 and J usage is TRBJ1-2. TRBV21-1 is given as a pseudogene. The receptor comes from a man between 18 and 29 years old who had recovered from COVID-19. The sample comprised PBMCs or T cells enriched from blood (not recorded which). DNA of the CDR3: TGTGCCAGCCGAAGGGGGGGCAGGCCAGGCGGCTACACCTTC. This translates into CASRRGGRPGGYTF.